This T cell receptor (beta chain) was documented in a study of regulatory T cells in long-lasting Graves disease. Study-wide results and caveats: Few sampled subjects may have lowered accuracy. Between persistent patients, around 2,900 public clonotypes were shared, exceeding the roughly 1,000 shared between new patients.

Time point denoted: newly diagnosed GD, antithyroid drugs for less than 3 months. PBMC RNA served as the TCR library source. Nine milliliters of peripheral blood went into EDTA tubes. The table lists this clonotype with many counts. The antigen remains undetermined. Arm-PCR of CDR3 regions with iRepertoire HTBI primers generated TCR beta libraries. TCRdb analysed the multiplex PCR reads with MiXCR anew, one entry per CDR3 protein. The data hold hundreds of thousands of distinct CDR3 sequences, with around 12% observed a single time. In addition, the sample was reused for a study of T cells in Graves' hyperthyroidism and ophthalmopathy. Per that paper: The study based diagnoses on clinical symptoms, serum thyroxine and TRAb, thyroid ultrasound and orbital computed tomography.

The specimen comprised peripheral blood mononuclear cells (PBMCs), sampled at new diagnosis, from a patient treated with antithyroid drugs. The clonotype was recovered from a woman aged 25 to 39 with Graves disease.

CDR3 nucleotide sequence: TGTGCCAGCAGCCAAGGCCCGTCCCCCAATCAGCCCCAGCATTTT. This codes for CASSQGPSPNQPQHF. The rearrangement links TRBV3-1 to TRBJ1-5, with D unresolved. The ends were cut back, 1 base at V and 3 bases at J, with 10 bases in the middle. The germline V gene has CDR1 LGHDT and CDR2 YNNKEL (reference sequence). CDR3 size: 15 residues.